One T cell receptor beta chain is described in this entry. The data were produced by immunoSEQ multiplex PCR, yet TCRdb's version contains in-frame clones alone and is incomplete. This table has over 14,000 clones, 70% to 75% appearing once. The data were taken from a study of OX40 agonist ivuxolimab in advanced cancers. Looking at the study overall: Patients received intravenous ivuxolimab every 2 weeks at 0.01 to 10 mg/kg.

Germline CDR1 is MNHEY and CDR2 is SMNVEV (reference sequence). Unmatched junction bases numbered 8, after V lost 5 bases and J lost 8 bases. The CDR3 has 15 residues. The sequencing used CD4+ or CD8+ T cells sorted from blood, collected in a trial of the OX40 agonist ivuxolimab. The receptor was isolated from an adult with an advanced solid tumor such as melanoma, head and neck, liver or kidney cancer. The J gene is TRBJ2-1, the V gene TRBV27; 11 bases align to TRBD2. CDR3 bases: TGTGCCAGCAGTCTACTAGCGGGAGTGCGGGATGAGCAGTTCTTC. Its protein is CASSLLAGVRDEQFF.